This TCR beta chain derives from a study of cytomegalovirus exposure and HLA in healthy donors. The PCR employed 60 Vbeta primers together with 13 Jbeta primers. Sequencing was performed with immunoSEQ multiplex PCR; in TCRdb, only in-frame clones are kept and a portion is missing. This sample has around 160,000 clones, with 65% to 80% found just once. Germline values: CDR1 MGHDK, CDR2 SYGVNS. The CDR3 totals 14 residues. V dropped 3 bases and J dropped 7 bases, with 15 bases sitting between them. The receptor was isolated from a woman in her 40s in good health and CMV-seropositive. The chain is built from TRBV25-1 and TRBJ1-2; no reliable D call. The material sequenced was PBMCs. The CDR3 DNA follows: TGTGCCAGCAGTGAGCCCAACCCACGGGGTGGCTACACCTTC. Translation: CASSEPNPRGGYTF.